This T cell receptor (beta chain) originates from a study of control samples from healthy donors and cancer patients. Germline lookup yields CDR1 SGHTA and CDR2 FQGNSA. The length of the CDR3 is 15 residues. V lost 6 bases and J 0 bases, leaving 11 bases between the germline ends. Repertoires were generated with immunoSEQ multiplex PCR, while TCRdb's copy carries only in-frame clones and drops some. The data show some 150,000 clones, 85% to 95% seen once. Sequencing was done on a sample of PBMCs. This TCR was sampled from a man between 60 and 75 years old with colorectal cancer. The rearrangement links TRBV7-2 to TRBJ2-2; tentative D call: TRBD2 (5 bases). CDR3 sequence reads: CASSPSRANTGELFF. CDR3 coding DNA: TGTGCCAGCAGTCCATCGAGGGCGAACACCGGGGAGCTGTTTTTT.